The TCR beta chain under discussion was sequenced for a study of blood T cell repertoires in COVID-19. Study in general: Some COVID-19 samples were acute and others convalescent; all came from the United States, Italy and Spain.

Sequenced by immunoSEQ multiplex PCR; TCRdb stores in-frame clones only, minus some. The table lists about 160,000 clones, more than 65% of them singletons, with about 5% in the top ten. After removal of 1 base from V and 7 bases from J, the junction contained 10 bases not matched to a gene. CDR3 size: 15 residues. CDR1 SGHDN and CDR2 FVKESK come from the germline V gene. The chain carries TRBV14 and TRBJ2-7; the match to TRBD2 covers 7 bases. This TCR derives from a woman aged 40 to 50 with acute COVID-19. The sequenced sample was PBMCs or T cells enriched from blood (not recorded which). Here the CDR3 reads CASSQGGGRTGEQYF. Written as DNA, the CDR3 is TGTGCCAGCAGCCAAGGTGGCGGGAGAACCGGGGAGCAGTACTTC.